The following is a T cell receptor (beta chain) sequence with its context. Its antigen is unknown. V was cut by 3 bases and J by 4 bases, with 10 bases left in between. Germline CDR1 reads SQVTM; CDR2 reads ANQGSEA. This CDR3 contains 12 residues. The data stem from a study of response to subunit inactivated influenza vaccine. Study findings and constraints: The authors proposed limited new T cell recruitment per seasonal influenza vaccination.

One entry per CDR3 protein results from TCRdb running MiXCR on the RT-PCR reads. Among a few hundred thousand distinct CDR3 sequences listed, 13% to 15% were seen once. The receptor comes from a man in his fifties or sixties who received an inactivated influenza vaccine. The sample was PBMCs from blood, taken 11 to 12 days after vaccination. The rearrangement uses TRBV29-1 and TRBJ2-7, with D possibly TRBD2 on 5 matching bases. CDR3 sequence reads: CSVELSGYEQYF. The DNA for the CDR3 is TGCAGCGTTGAGTTGTCGGGGTACGAGCAGTACTTC.